The 17 T cell receptor beta chains below come from one sample, sequenced in a study of CD8 T cells in ankylosing spondylitis (dated by TCRdb to 2017 to 2019). Broader findings and caveats from the paper: Blood from ankylosing spondylitis patients appeared to be characterized by a TCR beta motif composed of roughly 8 highly homologous amino acid variants.

No antigen has been identified for these receptors. Library preparation employed 5' RACE. The reads were generated on an Illumina HiSeq 2500. TCRdb's own reprocessing of the public reads used fastp at Q25 and MiXCR and kept productive beta chains. Rows merge per CDR3 protein into single entries with the most common DNA and genes. The sample table shows about 210,000 distinct CDR3 sequences, and 5.5% to 7.5% are seen once. The ten largest clones represent approximately 15% of the sample. Sequencing was performed on blood, either unsorted or a sorted T cell fraction (not recorded which). Receptors were obtained from a male donor with ankylosing spondylitis.

This clonotype has just a few counts. The genes are TRBV7-9 and TRBJ1-4; D is unresolved. CDR1 and CDR2 from the germline V gene are SEHNR and FQNEAQ (reference sequence). Trimming pared 4 bases from V and 0 bases from J, leaving 9 bases between. The CDR3 runs 15 residues. The CDR3 reads CASSSPVTTNEKLFF. The CDR3 DNA is TGTGCCAGCAGCTCCCCAGTTACAACTAATGAAAAACTGTTTTTT.

This clonotype was seen at least ten times. The CDR3 bases are TGTGCCAGCAGCCAAGCCCGGCCCTACAATGAGCAGTTCTTC. It encodes CASSQARPYNEQFF. This chain uses TRBV3-1 with TRBJ2-1; D is undetermined. This CDR3 has 14 residues. The germline V and J ends were trimmed by 1 base and 2 bases, with 6 bases remaining between them. Germline V gene lookup returns CDR1 LGHDT and CDR2 YNNKEL (reference sequence).

This sequence joins TRBV5-3 and TRBJ1-1; D is ambiguous. TRBV5-3 is an ORF, and what it does is uncertain. This CDR3 is built from 15 residues. Trimming took off 2 bases at V and 1 base at J, with 12 bases between the two ends. The CDR3 nucleotides read TGTGCCAGAAGCTTAAGACCGAGGGAGAACACTGAAGCTTTCTTT. It is translated as CARSLRPRENTEAFF.

The chain employs TRBV11-2 and TRBJ2-2; D is unclear. V lost 1 base and J lost 4, with 7 bases in between. Looked up from germline, CDR1 is SGHAT and CDR2 is FQNNGV. The CDR3 totals 14 residues. CDR3 amino acids: CASSLGYSTGELFF. CDR3 sequence (DNA): TGTGCCAGCAGCTTAGGGTACTCCACCGGGGAGCTGTTTTTT.

This clonotype was seen a few times. This chain links TRBV7-8 with TRBJ1-1, with D hard to call. Per germline, CDR1 SGHVS and CDR2 FQNEAQ. V lost 1 base and J 0 bases, leaving 12 bases between the germline ends. The CDR3 covers 16 residues. The CDR3 sequence is CASSLEVPRLNTEAFF. For the CDR3, the DNA is TGTGCCAGCAGCTTAGAGGTGCCACGCTTGAACACTGAAGCTTTCTTT.

This clonotype was observed at least ten times. V is TRBV19 and J is TRBJ2-3; 8 bases align to TRBD2. This CDR3 contains 14 residues. Germline trimming cut 3 bases from V and 3 bases from J; bases unmatched to any gene: 2. Germline values: CDR1 LNHDA, CDR2 SQIVND (reference sequence). The CDR3 sequence is CASSIRGGTDTQYF. CDR3 coding DNA: TGTGCCAGTAGTATTCGGGGGGGAACAGATACGCAGTATTTT. Together with reference TRBV19 and TRBJ2-3, the CDR3 gives the full variable domain: DGGITQSPKYLFRKEGQNVTLSCEQNLNHDAMYWYRQDPGQGLRLIYYSQIVNDFQKGDIAEGYSVSREKKESFPLTVTSAQKNPTAFYLCASSIRGGTDTQYFGPGTRLTVL.

This clonotype was recorded at least ten times. The chain couples TRBV4-3 to TRBJ1-6, with TRBD1 matching over 7 bases. Germline V CDR1 and CDR2: LGHNA, YSLEER. The CDR3 is 15 residues long. Trimming cost V 5 bases and J 7 bases; bases outside gene matches: 8. The CDR3 DNA reads TGCGCCAGCAGCGTTAGGGACAGAGGAAATTCACCCCTCCACTTT. Its translation is CASSVRDRGNSPLHF.

The table lists this clonotype with many counts. V gene TRBV11-2 combines with J gene TRBJ1-5; no reliable D call. Germline CDR1 reads SGHAT; CDR2 reads FQNNGV. The V and J ends lost 1 base and 3 bases respectively, with 7 bases between them. CDR3 length: 14 amino acids. The CDR3 DNA reads TGTGCCAGCAGCTTAGCCCCGGACAATCAGCCCCAGCATTTT. This encodes CASSLAPDNQPQHF.

There are many counts of this clonotype. This rearrangement joins TRBV7-9 to TRBJ2-5; possible D gene TRBD2, 5 bases. Per the germline V gene, CDR1 is SEHNR and CDR2 is FQNEAQ (reference sequence). The length of the CDR3 is 15 residues. Trimming pared 1 base from V and 4 bases from J, leaving 13 bases between. In DNA, the CDR3 is TGTGCCAGCAGCTTAGATATGGGTGCGGGAGAGACCCAGTACTTC. Translation gives CASSLDMGAGETQYF.

This clonotype was picked up many times. V gene TRBV3-1 combines with J gene TRBJ2-1; D uncertain. Trimming stripped 4 bases from V and 5 bases from J, with 15 bases between. The CDR3 covers 15 residues. Germline V gives CDR1 LGHDT, CDR2 YNNKEL (reference sequence). CDR3 DNA sequence: TGTGCCAGCAGCCCGCAGGTGGTCTTGGACAATGAGCAGTTCTTC. It translates to CASSPQVVLDNEQFF.

The table lists this clonotype with many counts. This chain connects TRBV12-3 or TRBV12-4 to TRBJ1-1, with D maybe TRBD1 (5 bases). The CDR3 extends over 15 amino acids. V was clipped by 7 bases and J by 1 base, with 16 bases between them. The CDR3 DNA follows: TGTGCCAGCACCCCCATGCTGGGGGGGAACACTGAAGCTTTCTTT. Protein sequence: CASTPMLGGNTEAFF.

This clonotype was seen only a few times. The chain uses TRBV11-2 and TRBJ2-7; a possible D gene is TRBD1 (5 bases). The germline V gene has CDR1 SGHAT and CDR2 FQNNGV. The CDR3 extends over 15 amino acids. Trimming cost V 6 bases and J 3 bases, with 18 bases left between them. The CDR3 coding sequence is TGTGCCAGCAGTCCAGGGTTTGGACCCCGCTACGAGCAGTACTTC. Protein: CASSPGFGPRYEQYF.

This clonotype was seen ten or more times. The chain joins TRBV6-1 to TRBJ2-7, with 7 bases lining up with TRBD1. The V gene end was trimmed by 2 bases and the J gene end by 4 bases; junction bases not matched to a gene: 17. This CDR3 region has 18 residues. Germline CDR1 MNHNS, CDR2 SASEGT. CDR3 sequence (DNA): TGTGCCAGCAGTGAACGAGGGGGACAGTGGTCGATGGGGTACGAGCAGTACTTC. Amino acids: CASSERGGQWSMGYEQYF.

This clonotype was recorded once. Being one base from a much bigger clone, this may be a read error. This chain links TRBV7-9 with TRBJ1-2; maybe TRBD1 (5 bases). V was trimmed by 6 bases and J by 4 bases, leaving 15 bases between them. Germline V CDR1 and CDR2: SEHNR, FQNEAQ (reference sequence). CDR3 size: 14 residues. CDR3 residues: CASRPGTVGYGYTF. The CDR3 DNA reads as TGTGCCAGCAGACCCGGGACGGTGGGCTATGGCTACACCTTC.

There are many counts of this clonotype. This CDR3 reads CATSATGDTGELFF. For the CDR3, the DNA is TGTGCCACCAGTGCAACAGGGGACACCGGGGAGCTGTTTTTT. J is TRBJ2-2 and V is TRBV24-1; the match to TRBD1 covers 7 bases. Germline CDR1 KGHDR, CDR2 SFDVKD. This CDR3 has 14 amino acids. The junction had 2 bases not matched to a gene; V was cut back by 5 bases and J by 3 bases.

There are many counts of this clonotype. CDR3: CASSFQGYAQPQHF. CDR3 bases: TGTGCCAGCAGTTTTCAGGGCTACGCTCAGCCCCAGCATTTT. The V and J genes are TRBV28 and TRBJ1-5, with D maybe TRBD1 (5 bases). V was cut by 3 bases and J by 6 bases, with 12 bases left in between. This CDR3 region has 14 residues. Germline V CDR1 and CDR2: MDHEN, SYDVKM.

This rearrangement joins TRBV20-1 to TRBJ2-1; no firm D call. The CDR3 is 12 residues long. Germline V CDR1 and CDR2: DFQATT, SNEGSKA (reference sequence). V was shortened by 6 bases and J by 6 bases, with 12 bases between the two germline ends. The CDR3 reads CSAALGGNEQFF. DNA for the CDR3: TGCAGTGCGGCCCTGGGCGGCAATGAGCAGTTCTTC.